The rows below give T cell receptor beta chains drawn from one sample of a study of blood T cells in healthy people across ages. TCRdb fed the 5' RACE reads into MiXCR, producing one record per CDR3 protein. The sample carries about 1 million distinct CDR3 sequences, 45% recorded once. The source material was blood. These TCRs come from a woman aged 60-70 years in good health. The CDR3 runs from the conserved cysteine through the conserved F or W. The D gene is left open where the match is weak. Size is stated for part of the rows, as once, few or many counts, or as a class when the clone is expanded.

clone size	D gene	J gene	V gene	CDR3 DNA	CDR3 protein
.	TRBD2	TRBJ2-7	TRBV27	TGTGCCAGCAGTTTAGAAGGCGGCGGGAGTCGCAACTGGGACGGGCAGTACTTC	CASSLEGGGSRNWDGQYF
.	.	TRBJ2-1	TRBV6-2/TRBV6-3	TGTGCCAGCAATGATCCTACAGGCGGAGGCTCCTACAATGAGCAGTTCTTC	CASNDPTGGGSYNEQFF
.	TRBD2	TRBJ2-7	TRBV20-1	TGCAGTGCTAGTGAGCCGGGACTAGACTACGAGCAGTACTTC	CSASEPGLDYEQYF
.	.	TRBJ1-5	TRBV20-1	TGCAGTGCTAGAGTCCCGCCCCCCGATAGCAATCAGCCCCAGCATTTT	CSARVPPPDSNQPQHF
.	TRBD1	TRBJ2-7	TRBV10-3	TGTGCCATCAGAACCGGGACAGGAAGCTCCAATTCCTACGAGCAGTACTTC	CAIRTGTGSSNSYEQYF
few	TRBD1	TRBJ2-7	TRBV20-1	TGCAGTGCCCCGGGACAGGGAGTCGAGCAGTACTTC	CSAPGQGVEQYF
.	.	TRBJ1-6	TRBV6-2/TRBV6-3	TGTGCCAGCAGTGTCCCCGCAGGGATACCCCTCCACTTT	CASSVPAGIPLHF
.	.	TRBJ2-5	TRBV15	TGTGCCACCAGCAGAGATCTAGTCAGCGGGGAGACCCAGTACTTC	CATSRDLVSGETQYF
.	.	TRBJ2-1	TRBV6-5	TGTGCCAGCAGTTACTCTGCTGGGGTAGGCGATGAGCAGTTCTTC	CASSYSAGVGDEQFF
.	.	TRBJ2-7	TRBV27	TGTGCCACCGCGGCAGGGGCGGGAGTGTACGAGCAGTACTTC	CATAAGAGVYEQYF
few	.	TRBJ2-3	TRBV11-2	TGTGCCAGCAGCCCAGCGGTCTCTAGCGAAAGCACAGATACGCAGTATTTT	CASSPAVSSESTDTQYF
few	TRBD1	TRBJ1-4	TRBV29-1	TGCAGCGTTGCTGGACAGGGGGGTGAAAAACTGTTTTTT	CSVAGQGGEKLFF
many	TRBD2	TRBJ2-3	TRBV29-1	TGCAGCGTTGAAATGGTAGCGGGAGTACGTACGCAGTATTTT	CSVEMVAGVRTQYF
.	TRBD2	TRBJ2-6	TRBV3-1	TGTGCCAGCAGCCATCGGACTAGCGGGAGATCTGGGGCCAACGTCCTGACTTTC	CASSHRTSGRSGANVLTF
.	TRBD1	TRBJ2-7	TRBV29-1	TGCAGCGTCCGCAGACAGGGGGTCTCCTACAATGAGCAGTACTTC	CSVRRQGVSYNEQYF
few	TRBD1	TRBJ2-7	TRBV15	TGTGCCACCAGCAGAGAAAAAGGGGGCGCCTACGAGCAGTACTTC	CATSREKGGAYEQYF
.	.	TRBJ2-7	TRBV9	TGTGCCAGCAGCGTCGGACGAGATTCCTACGAGCAGTACTTC	CASSVGRDSYEQYF
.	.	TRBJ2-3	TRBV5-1	TGCGCCAGCAGCTCCCTCAGGGTTGGGGGTACGCAGTATTTT	CASSSLRVGGTQYF
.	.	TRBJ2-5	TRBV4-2	TGTGCCAGCAGCCAAGAAACGGTTCAGTACCAAGAGACCCAGTACTTC	CASSQETVQYQETQYF
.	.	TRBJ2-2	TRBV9	TGTGCCAGCAGCGTAGTTAGCAGAGGGGAGCTGTTTTTT	CASSVVSRGELFF
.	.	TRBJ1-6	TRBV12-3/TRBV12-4	TGTGCCAGCAGTTTAACACGAGGCTCCTATAATTCACCCCTCCACTTT	CASSLTRGSYNSPLHF
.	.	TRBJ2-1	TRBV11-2	TGTGCCAGCAGCTCCCGGGACGGCTACAATGAGCAGTTCTTC	CASSSRDGYNEQFF
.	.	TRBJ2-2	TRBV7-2	TGTGCCAGTAGCTCACAAACCGGGGAGCTGTTTTTT	CASSSQTGELFF
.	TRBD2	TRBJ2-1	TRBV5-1	TGCGCCAGCAGCTTTAGCGGGAGCCCTTACAATGAGCAGTTCTTC	CASSFSGSPYNEQFF
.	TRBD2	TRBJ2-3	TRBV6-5	TGTGCCAGCAGTTACCCTCCCGGGGCGGGAGGCACAGATACGCAGTATTTT	CASSYPPGAGGTDTQYF
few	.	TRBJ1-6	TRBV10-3	TGTGCCATCAGCTTCGACAGCTCCTATAATTCACCCCTCCACTTT	CAISFDSSYNSPLHF
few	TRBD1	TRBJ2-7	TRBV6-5	TGTGCCAGCAGTCGCACAGGGGGCATTCCCTACGAGCAGTACTTC	CASSRTGGIPYEQYF
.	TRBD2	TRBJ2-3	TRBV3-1	TGTGGGTCTGCCCGGGAGGGCACAGATACGCAGTATTTT	CGSAREGTDTQYF
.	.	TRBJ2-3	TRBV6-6	TGTGCCAGCAGTTACTCGGGATTAGCTAGCCTGGTCGATACGCAGTATTTT	CASSYSGLASLVDTQYF
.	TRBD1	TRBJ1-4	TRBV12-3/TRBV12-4	TGTGCCAGCAGGCAGGGGGCGAGGAAACTGTTTTTT	CASRQGARKLFF
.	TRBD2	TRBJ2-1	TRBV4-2	TGTGCCAGCAGCCGGAAGTCGGGACTAGCGGCCCAAGCGGTCCACAATGAGCAGTTCTTC	CASSRKSGLAAQAVHNEQFF
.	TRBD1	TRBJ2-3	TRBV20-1	TGCAGTGCTCCCCGGACAGGGGTTCCAGATACGCAGTATTTT	CSAPRTGVPDTQYF
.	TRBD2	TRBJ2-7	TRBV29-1	TGCAGCGTAAAAAGTACTAGCGAGAGTTACGAGCAGTACTTC	CSVKSTSESYEQYF
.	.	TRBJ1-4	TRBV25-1	TGTGCCAGCAGGGGGAGGTTGACTAATGAAAAACTGTTTTTT	CASRGRLTNEKLFF
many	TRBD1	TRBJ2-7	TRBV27	TGTGCCAGCAGTAAACAGGGGTTCTACGAGCAGTACTTC	CASSKQGFYEQYF
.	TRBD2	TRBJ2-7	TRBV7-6	TGTGCCAGCAGCTTATCTAGCGGGGGTATTTACGAGCAGTACTTC	CASSLSSGGIYEQYF
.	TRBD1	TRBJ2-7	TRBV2	TGTGCCAGCAGTGGCGTACGAGGGGGCCAGCCCTACGAGCAGTACTTC	CASSGVRGGQPYEQYF
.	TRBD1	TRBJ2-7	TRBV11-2	TGTGCCAGCAGCTTAATTCCCGGGACAGGGGGCGGGGAGCAGTACTTC	CASSLIPGTGGGEQYF
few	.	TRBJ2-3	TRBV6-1	TGTGCCAGCAGCCTGGTTGAGTCCCTCCGGGATACGCAGTATTTT	CASSLVESLRDTQYF
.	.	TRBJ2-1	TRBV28	TGTGCCAGCAGTCCGCGGCGGATCGGAGGAGGGAAGACCCAGTTCTTC	CASSPRRIGGGKTQFF
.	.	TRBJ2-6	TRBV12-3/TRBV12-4	TGTGCCAGCAGTGTAACAGGGACTGGGGCCAACGTCCTGACTTTC	CASSVTGTGANVLTF
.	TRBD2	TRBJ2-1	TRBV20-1	TGCAGTGCTAGAGATGGGACTAGCGGGAGGGACAATGAGCAGTTCTTC	CSARDGTSGRDNEQFF
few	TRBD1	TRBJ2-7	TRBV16	TGTGCCAGCAGCCTCGGACAGGTCCCCTACGAGCAGTACTTC	CASSLGQVPYEQYF
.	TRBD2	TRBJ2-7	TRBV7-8	TGTGCCAGCACCCTAACTAGCGGGGGTTCCTACGAGCAGTACTTC	CASTLTSGGSYEQYF
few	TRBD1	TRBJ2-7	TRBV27	TGTGCCAGCAGTTTCGACAGGGCCTACGAGCAGTACTTC	CASSFDRAYEQYF
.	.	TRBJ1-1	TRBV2	TGTGCCATCATACAAAGGGACCGCCTATATGAAGCTTTCTTT	CAIIQRDRLYEAFF
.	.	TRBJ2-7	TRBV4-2	TGTGCCAGCAGCCAATTGCTCGGGGCCAATAAATTCTACGAGCAGTACTTC	CASSQLLGANKFYEQYF
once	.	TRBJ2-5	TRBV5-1	TGCGCCAGCAGCTTGGCTAAGGGACAACCAGAGACCCAGTACTTC	CASSLAKGQPETQYF
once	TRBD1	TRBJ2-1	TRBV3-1	TGTGCCAGCAGCGCGCGACAGGGCACCTTCTACAATGAGCAGTTCTTC	CASSARQGTFYNEQFF
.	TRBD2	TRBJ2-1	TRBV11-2	TGTGCCAGCAGCTTAGGGGGAGGGAGCGATGAGCAGTTCTTC	CASSLGGGSDEQFF
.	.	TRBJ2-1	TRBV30	TGTGCCTGGAGTGACGACAATGAGCAGTTCTTC	CAWSDDNEQFF
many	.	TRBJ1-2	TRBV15	TGTGCCACCAGCAGAGCTCAAGGAGGGTCCTATGGCTACACCTTC	CATSRAQGGSYGYTF
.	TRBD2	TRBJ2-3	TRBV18	TGTGCCAGCTCCCAACGAAGCTGGAGGGAGGGGAGCACAGATACGCAGTATTTT	CASSQRSWREGSTDTQYF
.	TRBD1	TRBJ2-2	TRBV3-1	TGTGCCAGCAGCCTACGGACAGGGGGAATCGGGGAGCTGTTTTTT	CASSLRTGGIGELFF
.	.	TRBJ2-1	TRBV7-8	TGTGCCAGCAGCTTAGCCGGGACGCCGAATGAGCAGTTCTTC	CASSLAGTPNEQFF
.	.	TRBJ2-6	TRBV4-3	TGCGCCAGCAGCCAAGACGCGACAGTTATCCCCTCTGGGGCCAACGTCCTGACTTTC	CASSQDATVIPSGANVLTF